Presented here are 31 T cell receptor beta chains from one specimen sequenced in a study of blood T cell repertoires in COVID-19. Sequenced by immunoSEQ multiplex PCR; TCRdb stores in-frame clones only, minus some. The sample lists roughly 230,000 clones; 83% were seen once. Sequenced input: peripheral blood. All receptors derive from a woman aged 50 to 60 with acute or convalescent COVID-19.

The chain is built from TRBV3-1 (or the pseudogene TRBV3-2) and TRBJ1-6; D gene uncertain. The germline V and J ends were trimmed by 2 bases and 7 bases, with 18 bases remaining between them. The CDR3 sequence is 17 residues long. The germline gives CDR1 LGHDT, CDR2 YNNKEL (reference sequence). The CDR3 coding sequence is TGTGCCAGCAGCCAAACCGGAGGGTTTGGGCCCAATTCACCCCTCCACTTT. Its translation is CASSQTGGFGPNSPLHF.

The rearrangement links TRBV4-2 to TRBJ2-2; 7 bases map to TRBD2. CDR1 and CDR2 from the germline V gene are LGHNA and YNFKEQ. V lost 2 bases, J lost 4 bases, and 10 bases stayed unmatched. The length of the CDR3 is 17 residues. The CDR3 here is CASSQPKTSPGTGELFF. The CDR3 coding sequence is TGTGCCAGCAGCCAACCTAAGACTAGCCCGGGCACCGGGGAGCTGTTTTTT.

The gene calls are TRBV5-4 and TRBJ2-5; TRBD2 might be the D (7 bases). Germline loops: CDR1 SGHNT, CDR2 YYREEE (reference sequence). CDR3 length: 16 residues. The V end lost 3 bases, the J end lost 2 bases, and 17 bases lay between the germline ends. The chain's CDR3 is CASSSRGGVEQETQYF. In nucleotides, the CDR3 is TGTGCCAGCAGCTCTCGAGGGGGGGTAGAACAAGAGACCCAGTACTTC.

The V call is TRBV5-1, the J call TRBJ2-1; tentatively, D is TRBD2 (5 bases). There are 12 residues in the CDR3. The germline gives CDR1 SGHRS, CDR2 YFSETQ. CDR3 in DNA: TGCGGAGGGAACTACCTCGGGAATGAGCAGTTCTTC. As protein: CGGNYLGNEQFF.

The V call is TRBV6-5, the J call TRBJ1-1; D gene unclear. Germline loops: CDR1 MNHEY, CDR2 SVGAGI. Trimming shortened V by 4 bases and J by 7 bases, and 13 bases separated the two germline ends. This CDR3 comprises 13 residues. CDR3 protein: CASSLKAQSEAFF. The CDR3 DNA sequence: TGTGCCAGCAGTTTAAAAGCCCAAAGTGAAGCTTTCTTT.

The sample holds a few counts of this clone. CDR3 sequence reads: CASSRGTDSNQPQHF. CDR3 DNA: TGTGCCAGCAGCCGCGGGACAGATAGCAATCAGCCCCAGCATTTT. The chain employs TRBV11-2 and TRBJ1-5; 7 positions agree with TRBD1. V shed 5 bases and J 0 bases; nucleotides not matched to a gene: 4. The germline V gene encodes CDR1 SGHAT and CDR2 FQNNGV. The CDR3 is 15 amino acids.

J is TRBJ2-2 and V is TRBV2, with 7 bases aligning to TRBD2. The CDR3 consists of 13 residues. Germline CDR1 is SNHLY and CDR2 is FYNNEI. The J segment lost 6 bases and the V segment lost 6 bases, leaving 4 bases of the junction unmatched. The CDR3 nucleotides are TGTGCCAGCAGATTTCTAGCGGCCGGGGAGCTGTTTTTT. The encoded protein is CASRFLAAGELFF.

The chain links TRBV6-6 to TRBJ2-2, with a weak D call TRBD1 (5 bases). This CDR3 has 15 amino acids. Germline assignment: CDR1 MNHNY and CDR2 SVGAGI (reference sequence). V was cut by 4 bases and J by 1 base, with 10 bases left in between. This CDR3 reads CASSSERGNTGELFF. The CDR3 nucleotides read TGTGCCAGCAGTTCGGAAAGGGGGAACACCGGGGAGCTGTTTTTT.

The chain is built from TRBV4-1 and TRBJ1-4; the match to TRBD1 covers 7 bases. CDR1 is MGHRA, CDR2 YSYEKL, per germline. The CDR3 extends over 15 amino acids. Trimming cost V 2 bases and J 4 bases; bases outside gene matches: 4. The CDR3 coding sequence is TGCGCCAGCAGCCAACCTGACAGGGATAATGAAAAACTGTTTTTT. Translating gives CASSQPDRDNEKLFF.

V and J are TRBV6-2 or TRBV6-3 and TRBJ2-7; D is unresolved. Germline CDR1 is MNHEY and CDR2 is SVGEGT. There are 12 residues in the CDR3. V dropped 6 bases and J dropped 0 bases, with 6 bases sitting between them. The CDR3 protein is CASSPRSYEQYF. For the CDR3, the DNA is TGTGCCAGCAGCCCTCGCTCCTACGAGCAGTACTTC.

This chain links TRBV12-5 with TRBJ2-3, with 13 bases fitting TRBD2. CDR1 LGHNT and CDR2 FRNRAP come from the germline V gene. There are 14 residues in the CDR3. The junction had 3 bases not matched to a gene; V was cut back by 1 base and J by 11 bases. The CDR3 loop is CASGLGTSGSRQYF. The CDR3 coding sequence is TGTGCTAGTGGTTTGGGGACTAGCGGGAGTCGGCAGTATTTT. Combining the CDR3 with reference TRBV12-5 and TRBJ2-3 gives the whole variable domain DARVTQTPRHKVTEMGQEVTMRCQPILGHNTVFWYRQTMMQGLELLAYFRNRAPLDDSGMPKDRFSAEMPDATLATLKIQPSEPRDSAVYFCASGLGTSGSRQYFGPGTRLTVL.

This chain uses TRBV24-1 with TRBJ2-7; 9 positions agree with TRBD1. After removal of 4 bases from V and 0 bases from J, the junction contained 6 bases not matched to a gene. The germline CDR1 and CDR2 sequences are KGHDR and SFDVKD. The length of the CDR3 is 16 residues. In DNA form, the CDR3 reads TGTGCCACCAGTGAAGGTCGGGACAGGGACTCCTACGAGCAGTACTTC. Translating gives CATSEGRDRDSYEQYF.

The rearrangement joins TRBV5-4 to TRBJ2-1, with D unresolved. The germline V gene encodes CDR1 SGHNT and CDR2 YYREEE (reference sequence). V lost 0 bases and J lost 3, with 4 bases in between. CDR3 length: 13 amino acids. As DNA, the CDR3 is TGTGCCAGCAGCTTGGCTAGCTACAATGAGCAGTTCTTC. Translation: CASSLASYNEQFF.

CDR3 sequence: CASSLADRGVGNTIYF. CDR3 DNA sequence: TGTGCCAGCAGCTTAGCCGACAGGGGGGTCGGAAACACCATATATTTT. The chain joins TRBV7-8 to TRBJ1-3; 9 nucleotides align to TRBD1. The germline V gene encodes CDR1 SGHVS and CDR2 FQNEAQ. With 0 bases clipped from V and 4 bases from J, the junction kept 4 bases outside the gene matches. The CDR3 length is 16 residues.

The chain employs TRBV5-1 and TRBJ1-5, with 8 positions matching TRBD1. V dropped 2 bases and J dropped 6; count of bases not matched to a gene: 10. Germline assignment: CDR1 SGHRS and CDR2 YFSETQ. The CDR3 covers 16 residues. Here the CDR3 DNA reads TGCGCCAGCAGCTTTGGGGTCGGACAGGGCCCTCAGCCCCAGCATTTT. Residues: CASSFGVGQGPQPQHF. The full variable domain, rest sourced from reference TRBV5-1 and TRBJ1-5, is KAGVTQTPRYLIKTRGQQVTLSCSPISGHRSVSWYQQTPGQGLQFLFEYFSETQRNKGNFPGRFSGRQFSNSRSEMNVSTLELGDSALYLCASSFGVGQGPQPQHFGDGTRLSIL.

V gene TRBV19 combines with J gene TRBJ1-5; 7 nucleotides agree with TRBD1. The CDR3 is 13 amino acids. Germline CDR1 reads LNHDA; CDR2 reads SQIVND (reference sequence). After removal of 5 bases from V and 5 bases from J, the junction contained 3 bases not matched to a gene. CDR3 amino acids: CASSFDRDQPQHF. CDR3 bases: TGTGCCAGTAGTTTTGACAGGGATCAGCCCCAGCATTTT.

In DNA form, the CDR3 reads TGTGCCAGCAGAGCATACAGCTCTGGGGCCAACGTCCTGACTTTC. Protein: CASRAYSSGANVLTF. The V and J genes are TRBV2 and TRBJ2-6; D gene ambiguous. CDR3 length: 15 amino acids. The germline V gene has CDR1 SNHLY and CDR2 FYNNEI. Trimming shortened V by 6 bases and J by 0 bases, and 9 bases separated the two germline ends.

V gene TRBV27 combines with J gene TRBJ2-1; 9 nucleotides match TRBD2. The V gene's germline CDR1 is MNHEY and CDR2 SMNVEV (reference sequence). The CDR3 consists of 17 residues. V was clipped by 11 bases and J by 0 bases; unmatched bases: 14. The CDR3 sequence: CASVSPRSGSSYNEQFF. As DNA, the CDR3 is TGTGCCTCCGTCAGTCCACGTAGCGGGAGCTCCTACAATGAGCAGTTCTTC.

V usage is TRBV25-1 and J usage is TRBJ2-3; D perhaps matches TRBD1 (5 bases). Germline CDR1 MGHDK, CDR2 SYGVNS. Trimming took 8 bases from V and 7 from J, leaving 16 bases between them. This CDR3 spans 13 amino acids. CDR3 bases: TGTGCCAGCGGACAATCGCCAGGGCATACGCAGTATTTT. Translation gives CASGQSPGHTQYF.

J is TRBJ2-7 and V is TRBV5-1, with D maybe TRBD2 (5 bases). Germline V gene lookup returns CDR1 SGHRS and CDR2 YFSETQ. CDR3 length: 16 amino acids. The ends were cut back, 0 bases at V and 5 bases at J, with 18 bases in the middle. CDR3 sequence (DNA): TGCGCCAGCAGCTTGGCGAGGGCTAGAACGGAGAACGAGCAGTACTTC. It is translated as CASSLARARTENEQYF.

J is TRBJ1-2 and V is TRBV28; D uncertain. V dropped 7 bases and J dropped 8 bases, with 17 bases sitting between them. The CDR3 covers 13 residues. Germline CDR1 MDHEN, CDR2 SYDVKM. CDR3 nucleotides: TGTGCCAGCACCGAATGGAGCCCTGGGGGCTACACCTTC. Its translation is CASTEWSPGGYTF.

The chain couples TRBV7-9 to TRBJ1-6, with TRBD1 as a possible D gene (5 bases). V shed 3 bases and J shed 6 bases, with 12 bases lying between them. The CDR3 runs to 15 residues. Germline assignment: CDR1 SEHNR and CDR2 FQNEAQ (reference sequence). The CDR3 sequence is CASSLEQAFNSPLHF. CDR3 nucleotide sequence: TGTGCCAGCAGCTTGGAACAGGCTTTTAATTCACCCCTCCACTTT.

The gene calls are TRBV9 and TRBJ2-3; D uncertain. The germline V and J ends were trimmed by 0 bases and 2 bases, with 13 bases remaining between them. The germline gives CDR1 SGDLS, CDR2 YYNGEE. CDR3 length equals 16 residues. As DNA, the CDR3 is TGTGCCAGCAGCGTAGGCACTACGACCTTCACAGATACGCAGTATTTT. Protein product: CASSVGTTTFTDTQYF. The entire variable domain, with the rest obtained from reference TRBV9 and TRBJ2-3, is as follows: DSGVTQTPKHLITATGQRVTLRCSPRSGDLSVYWYQQSLDQGLQFLIQYYNGEERAKGNILERFSAQQFPDLHSELNLSSLELGDSALYFCASSVGTTTFTDTQYFGPGTRLTVL.

This clone was recorded only once. This sequence joins TRBV6-2 or TRBV6-3 and TRBJ1-2, with 10 bases lining up with TRBD1. The V gene end was trimmed by 5 bases and the J gene end by 6 bases; junction bases not matched to a gene: 9. Germline lookup yields CDR1 MNHEY and CDR2 SVGEGT. The CDR3 loop spans 15 amino acids. The CDR3: CASSAPGQGINGYTF. As DNA, the CDR3 is TGTGCCAGCAGTGCACCGGGACAGGGGATTAATGGCTACACCTTC.

This clone turned up a few times. The genes are TRBV15 and TRBJ2-5; TRBD1 might be the D (7 bases). V shed 3 bases and J shed 5 bases, with 13 bases lying between them. This CDR3 is 14 amino acids long. Germline CDR1 reads LNHNV; CDR2 reads YYDKDF (reference sequence). The DNA of the CDR3 is TGTGCCACCAGCAGCGGACAGGAGGGGGAGACCCAGTACTTC. Translating it yields CATSSGQEGETQYF.

This rearrangement joins TRBV4-2 to TRBJ2-3, with 9 positions matching TRBD2. Germline V lookup: CDR1 LGHNA, CDR2 YNFKEQ. V trimming: 5 bases; J trimming: 3 bases; junction bases outside the gene matches: 6. The CDR3 spans 15 residues. The CDR3 DNA is TGTGCCAGCAGCGCTGGCGGGAGGGAAACAGATACGCAGTATTTT. Translation: CASSAGGRETDTQYF.

The genes are TRBV28 and TRBJ1-6, with no clear D. The germline V gene encodes CDR1 MDHEN and CDR2 SYDVKM. The CDR3 loop spans 15 amino acids. Trimming removed 4 bases at V and 11 bases at J, with 18 bases between. CDR3 amino acids: CASSYLDRLGAPLHF. The CDR3 nucleotides read TGTGCCAGCAGTTACCTGGACCGCCTGGGAGCACCCCTCCACTTT.

This chain joins TRBV6-4 and TRBJ1-1, with 7 bases aligning to TRBD1. CDR1 and CDR2 from the germline V gene are MRHNA and SNTAGT. The CDR3 has 13 residues. With V trimmed by 5 bases and J by 6 bases, 6 bases remained unmatched. CDR3 sequence (DNA): TGTGCCAGCAGTCCCGGGACAGCCTCTGAAGCTTTCTTT. This codes for CASSPGTASEAFF.

This clone showed up just a few times. This chain joins TRBV3-1 (or the pseudogene TRBV3-2) and TRBJ1-1; 9 bases match TRBD1. The germline gives CDR1 LGHDT, CDR2 YNNKEL (reference sequence). CDR3 length: 14 residues. V was clipped by 4 bases and J by 2 bases; unmatched bases: 2. Here the CDR3 reads CASSLGQGNTEAFF. CDR3 in DNA: TGTGCCAGCAGCCTGGGACAGGGTAACACTGAAGCTTTCTTT.

The CDR3 DNA reads as TGTGCCAGCAGCACAGGTGGGACAGGAGACTACGAGCAGTACTTC. It translates to CASSTGGTGDYEQYF. V usage is TRBV28 and J usage is TRBJ2-7; TRBD1 aligns across 8 bases. The V segment lost 6 bases and the J segment 3 bases; nucleotides outside the gene matches: 10. The CDR3 spans 15 residues. Germline CDR1 is MDHEN and CDR2 is SYDVKM.

The rearrangement links TRBV11-1 to TRBJ2-1, with 11 nucleotides matching TRBD2. J gave up 6 bases and V 5 bases, and 9 bases lay outside the gene matches. CDR1 SGHAT and CDR2 FQDESV come from the germline V gene (reference sequence). The CDR3 extends over 16 amino acids. The CDR3 sequence is CASSPEGSGGGNEQFF. The CDR3 DNA reads as TGTGCCAGCAGCCCCGAGGGTAGCGGGGGGGGCAATGAGCAGTTCTTC. Filled out from reference TRBV11-1 and TRBJ2-1, the complete variable domain reads EAEVAQSPRYKITEKSQAVAFWCDPISGHATLYWYRQILGQGPELLVQFQDESVVDDSQLPKDRFSAERLKGVDSTLKIQPAELGDSAMYLCASSPEGSGGGNEQFFGPGTRLTVL.